These 19 T cell receptor beta chains originate from one sample sequenced in a study of OX40 agonist ivuxolimab in advanced cancers. Some clones are missing from TCRdb's copy, which holds only in-frame ones; the method was immunoSEQ multiplex PCR. Of about 53,000 clones in the sample, 80% to 90% are singletons; the top ten hold roughly 11%. This specimen consisted of CD4+ or CD8+ T cells sorted from blood, obtained in a trial of the OX40 agonist ivuxolimab. These receptors originate from an adult with an advanced solid tumor such as melanoma, head and neck, liver or kidney cancer.

The rearrangement uses TRBV19 and TRBJ1-1; no definite D call. Germline-derived CDR1 and CDR2 are LNHDA and SQIVND (reference sequence). V lost 3 bases and J 4 bases, leaving 12 bases between the germline ends. The CDR3 is 14 amino acids. The CDR3 spells CASSIGSASTEAFF. DNA of the CDR3: TGTGCCAGTAGTATCGGGAGTGCGAGCACTGAAGCTTTCTTT.

The rearrangement uses TRBV6-6 and TRBJ2-7; the D gene is possibly TRBD2 (5 bases). Trimming cost V 5 bases and J 7 bases, with 9 bases left between them. Per germline, CDR1 MNHNY and CDR2 SVGAGI (reference sequence). The CDR3 totals 11 residues. Here the CDR3 reads CASSTREEQYF. DNA of the CDR3: TGTGCCAGCAGTACCCGGGAAGAGCAGTACTTC.

The DNA for the CDR3 is TGTGCCAGTAGTAGTTTGGCAGGGGACCCCACCGGGGAGCTGTTTTTT. Its protein product is CASSSLAGDPTGELFF. The chain links TRBV19 to TRBJ2-2; TRBD1 might be the D (6 bases). The CDR3 spans 16 residues. Germline CDR1 and CDR2: LNHDA and SQIVND (reference sequence). V was clipped by 4 bases and J by 4 bases, with 16 bases between them.

In the case of this clone: Within the sample, other DNA sequences also encode this same CDR3. The rearrangement links TRBV14 to TRBJ1-2; D unclear. Germline loops: CDR1 SGHDN, CDR2 FVKESK. This CDR3 comprises 13 residues. V was trimmed by 0 bases and J by 2 bases, leaving 4 bases between them. Here the CDR3 reads CASSQDMNYGYTF. In DNA, the CDR3 is TGTGCCAGCAGCCAAGATATGAACTATGGCTACACCTTC.

To note about this clone: Other DNA sequences from this sample encode an identical CDR3 as well. This chain links TRBV28 with TRBJ1-4; tentatively, D is TRBD1 (5 bases). Germline V gene lookup returns CDR1 MDHEN and CDR2 SYDVKM. The V gene lost 9 bases and the J gene lost 6 bases, with 8 bases spanning the gap. The CDR3 covers 11 residues. CDR3 bases: TGTGCCAGTATGGGGCATGAAAAACTGTTTTTT. Amino acid sequence: CASMGHEKLFF.

V is TRBV2 and J is TRBJ1-4; 7 nucleotides agree with TRBD1. The V segment lost 6 bases and the J segment 3 bases; nucleotides outside the gene matches: 4. The CDR3 totals 14 residues. Germline CDR1 reads SNHLY; CDR2 reads FYNNEI. The CDR3 nucleotides are TGTGCCAGCAGCCTAGACAGGGCTAATGAAAAACTGTTTTTT. Encoded protein: CASSLDRANEKLFF.

The chain recombines TRBV11-3 with TRBJ1-5; maybe TRBD1 (5 bases). Germline values: CDR1 SGHNT, CDR2 YENEEA. V was trimmed by 1 base and J by 1 base, leaving 14 bases between them. This CDR3 has 17 amino acids. Here the CDR3 DNA reads TGTGCCAGCAGCTTAGCGCAGGGAGGAATAAGCAATCAGCCCCAGCATTTT. It codes for CASSLAQGGISNQPQHF.

The V gene is TRBV7-2, the J gene TRBJ2-7, with 13 positions matching TRBD2. The germline V gene has CDR1 SGHTA and CDR2 FQGNSA. After removal of 1 base from V and 6 bases from J, the junction contained 6 bases not matched to a gene. The CDR3 runs to 16 residues. CDR3 amino acids: CASSLGGLAGSSEQYF. Here the CDR3 DNA reads TGTGCCAGCAGCTTAGGGGGACTAGCGGGAAGCTCCGAGCAGTACTTC.

V gene TRBV11-2 combines with J gene TRBJ2-7, with D possibly being TRBD2 (6 bases). The germline V and J ends were trimmed by 0 bases and 0 bases, with 9 bases remaining between them. The CDR3 has 15 amino acids. Per the germline V gene, CDR1 is SGHAT and CDR2 is FQNNGV. CDR3 bases: TGTGCCAGCAGCTTAGATGGGGGGAACTCCTACGAGCAGTACTTC. It specifies CASSLDGGNSYEQYF.

The chain uses TRBV11-1 and TRBJ2-5, with D possibly being TRBD1 (5 bases). The germline gives CDR1 SGHAT, CDR2 FQDESV (reference sequence). This CDR3 is built from 13 residues. V lost 2 bases and J lost 3, with 7 bases in between. The CDR3 sequence is CASSLLQEETQYF. The CDR3 nucleotides are TGTGCCAGCAGCTTACTACAGGAAGAGACCCAGTACTTC.

The chain combines TRBV7-2 with TRBJ2-2, with 10 nucleotides matching TRBD2. Germline lookup yields CDR1 SGHTA and CDR2 FQGNSA. CDR3 size: 15 residues. The V and J ends lost 5 bases and 8 bases, in that order; junction bases with no gene match: 8. CDR3 nucleotides: TGTGCCAGCAGCGATAGCGGGGGGCCCGGGGGGGAGCTGTTTTTT. Residues: CASSDSGGPGGELFF. Based on the CDR3 plus reference TRBV7-2 and TRBJ2-2, the full variable domain is GAGVSQSPSNKVTEKGKDVELRCDPISGHTALYWYRQSLGQGLEFLIYFQGNSAPDKSGLPSDRFSAERTGGSVSTLTIQRTQQEDSAVYLCASSDSGGPGGELFFGEGSRLTVL.

The V call is TRBV19, the J call TRBJ2-5; the match to TRBD2 covers 11 bases. This CDR3 comprises 14 residues. Germline V gives CDR1 LNHDA, CDR2 SQIVND (reference sequence). V shed 7 bases, J shed 6 bases, and the junction held 7 bases outside the gene matches. CDR3 residues: CASTPSGGTKTQYF. CDR3 sequence (DNA): TGTGCCAGTACCCCTAGCGGGGGGACGAAGACCCAGTACTTC.

This clone was recorded once. The CDR3 DNA sequence: TGTGCCAGCAGCTTATTGCCCCAAGATTCACCCCTCCACTTT. Protein sequence: CASSLLPQDSPLHF. This chain uses TRBV7-9 with TRBJ1-6; no clear D. The germline V and J ends were trimmed by 2 bases and 8 bases, with 10 bases remaining between them. The CDR3 has 14 residues. CDR1 and CDR2 from the germline V gene are SEHNR and FQNEAQ (reference sequence).

The genes are TRBV7-3 and TRBJ2-1; tentatively, D is TRBD1 or TRBD2 (5 bases each). Trimming took off 2 bases at V and 12 bases at J, with 14 bases between the two ends. Germline loops: CDR1 SGHTA, CDR2 FQGTGA. The CDR3 loop spans 13 amino acids. CDR3 sequence: CASSLGGTSTQFF. The CDR3 nucleotides are TGTGCCAGCAGCTTAGGGGGAACTAGTACGCAGTTCTTC.

This sequence joins TRBV14 and TRBJ1-1; the D gene is possibly TRBD1 (5 bases). The germline V and J ends were trimmed by 0 bases and 0 bases, with 20 bases remaining between them. Germline assignment: CDR1 SGHDN and CDR2 FVKESK. The CDR3 loop spans 19 amino acids. CDR3 region: CASSQEVWRWGTMNTEAFF. The CDR3 region has the DNA TGTGCCAGCAGCCAAGAAGTTTGGCGGTGGGGCACCATGAACACTGAAGCTTTCTTT.

This chain connects TRBV6-1 to TRBJ1-5; no clear D gene. Germline CDR1 reads MNHNS; CDR2 reads SASEGT. Trimming took 6 bases from V and 5 from J, leaving 11 bases between them. The CDR3 length is 13 residues. The CDR3 nucleotides are TGTGCCAGCAGCCCGGGAGTTGATCAGCCCCAGCATTTT. It codes for CASSPGVDQPQHF.

V gene TRBV28 combines with J gene TRBJ2-7; possibly TRBD1 for D (5 bases). There are 14 residues in the CDR3. Trimming took off 3 bases at V and 2 bases at J, with 11 bases between the two ends. Per germline, CDR1 MDHEN and CDR2 SYDVKM. CDR3 residues: CASSFFQGAYEQYF. DNA of the CDR3: TGTGCCAGCAGTTTCTTCCAGGGCGCCTACGAGCAGTACTTC.

This sequence joins TRBV6-6 and TRBJ2-7; D unclear. CDR1 is MNHNY and CDR2 is SVGAGI in the germline V gene (reference sequence). This CDR3 has 12 amino acids. The V end was cut by 2 bases, the J end by 6 bases, with 8 bases between. CDR3 nucleotide sequence: TGTGCCAGCAGTTACCCGGGTTCCGAGCAGTACTTC. Translation: CASSYPGSEQYF.

This chain connects TRBV6-1 to TRBJ2-1, with 8 positions matching TRBD2. The CDR3 covers 14 residues. CDR1 is MNHNS and CDR2 is SASEGT in the germline V gene. J was trimmed by 15 bases and V by 5 bases; bases with no gene match: 15. In nucleotides, the CDR3 is TGTGCCAGCAGTCCCCAAAAGATAGGACTAGCACTGTTCTTC. Its translation: CASSPQKIGLALFF.